The 17 T cell receptor beta chains given below trace back to one sample, sequenced in a study of cytomegalovirus exposure and HLA in healthy donors. Use of 60 Vbeta and 13 Jbeta primers characterized the PCR. Profiling relied on immunoSEQ multiplex PCR, and the TCRdb table lists in-frame clones only, not all of them. The sample contains about 97,000 clones, about three quarters of which appear only once. The sample was PBMCs. The receptors were sampled from a man aged 35-49 years in good health and CMV-seronegative.

The chain combines TRBV25-1 with TRBJ1-1; 7 positions agree with TRBD1. CDR3 length: 12 residues. CDR1 is MGHDK, CDR2 SYGVNS, per germline. Trimming at V came to 8 bases and at J to 4 bases, leaving 4 bases not matched to a gene. The CDR3 DNA reads as TGTGCCAGCCTTTCAGGGGGCACTGAAGCTTTCTTT. Amino acids: CASLSGGTEAFF.

In this sample, this clone turned up a few times. J is TRBJ1-5 and V is TRBV18; TRBD1 matches at 7 bases. The J segment lost 0 bases and the V segment lost 4 bases, leaving 3 bases of the junction unmatched. This CDR3 region has 15 residues. CDR1 and CDR2 from the germline V gene are KGHSH and LQKENI. The CDR3 nucleotides read TGTGCCAGCTCACTGCAGGGGGATAGCAATCAGCCCCAGCATTTT. This sequence encodes CASSLQGDSNQPQHF.

The chain is built from TRBV5-1 and TRBJ2-7; D gene uncertain. The CDR3 loop spans 13 amino acids. V gave up 0 bases and J gave up 0 bases, with 4 bases separating them. CDR1 SGHRS and CDR2 YFSETQ come from the germline V gene. The CDR3 region has the DNA TGCGCCAGCAGCTTGGACTACTCCTACGAGCAGTACTTC. Residues: CASSLDYSYEQYF. The variable domain in full, with the rest retrieved from reference TRBV5-1 and TRBJ2-7, is KAGVTQTPRYLIKTRGQQVTLSCSPISGHRSVSWYQQTPGQGLQFLFEYFSETQRNKGNFPGRFSGRQFSNSRSEMNVSTLELGDSALYLCASSLDYSYEQYFGPGTRLTVT.

V usage is TRBV5-1 and J usage is TRBJ2-7; TRBD1 matches 7 bases. CDR1 and CDR2 (germline): SGHRS, YFSETQ. The CDR3 runs 15 residues. Trimming at V came to 7 bases and at J to 3 bases, leaving 13 bases not matched to a gene. For the CDR3, the DNA is TGCGCCAGCCGACAGGCCCTGGGACAGATCTACGAGCAGTACTTC. Protein sequence: CASRQALGQIYEQYF.

CDR3 coding DNA: TGTGCCAGCAGTGGTCAGGGTGTGAACAATCAGCCCCAGCATTTT. Protein product: CASSGQGVNNQPQHF. The V and J genes are TRBV2 and TRBJ1-5, with a weak D call TRBD1 (5 bases). V gave up 4 bases and J gave up 3 bases, with 13 bases separating them. The CDR3 covers 15 residues. Germline V gene lookup returns CDR1 SNHLY and CDR2 FYNNEI.

The gene calls are TRBV4-1 and TRBJ2-5; 10 bases agree with TRBD2. Germline values: CDR1 MGHRA, CDR2 YSYEKL. V dropped 0 bases and J dropped 7; count of bases not matched to a gene: 14. The CDR3 runs 18 residues. CDR3 amino acids: CASSQEGASAGGRGTQYF. The CDR3 nucleotides read TGCGCCAGCAGCCAAGAGGGGGCTTCAGCGGGGGGGCGCGGGACCCAGTACTTC.

Only a few counts were recorded for this clone. The V call is TRBV13, the J call TRBJ2-3; the match to TRBD2 covers 11 bases. With 5 bases clipped from V and 2 bases from J, the junction kept 6 bases outside the gene matches. The CDR3 extends over 16 amino acids. Looked up from germline, CDR1 is PRHDT and CDR2 is FYEKMQ (reference sequence). CDR3 sequence (DNA): TGTGCCAGCAGCCCCCGACTAGCGGGGACCACAGATACGCAGTATTTT. It specifies CASSPRLAGTTDTQYF.

The chain links TRBV6-6 to TRBJ1-1, with TRBD1 matching over 8 bases. Germline V gene sequence: CDR1 MNHNY, CDR2 SVGAGI (reference sequence). Trimming at V came to 0 bases and at J to 3 bases, leaving 3 bases not matched to a gene. The CDR3 runs to 15 residues. CDR3 sequence (DNA): TGTGCCAGCAGTTACTCGACACAGGGGGACACTGAAGCTTTCTTT. It is translated as CASSYSTQGDTEAFF.

This chain links TRBV6-5 with TRBJ2-5, with a possible D match to TRBD1 (5 bases). Germline loops: CDR1 MNHEY, CDR2 SVGAGI. V lost 8 bases, J lost 4 bases, and 14 bases lay in between. The length of the CDR3 is 13 residues. The CDR3 region has the DNA TGTGCCAGCGCCCGGCAGGGCCCAGAGACCCAGTACTTC. It yields the protein CASARQGPETQYF.

There are a few counts of this clone. The rearrangement uses TRBV5-4 and TRBJ1-2, with 9 nucleotides matching TRBD1. CDR3 length: 15 amino acids. CDR1 is SGHNT and CDR2 is YYREEE in the germline V gene (reference sequence). V shed 4 bases, J shed 4 bases, and the junction held 8 bases outside the gene matches. CDR3 region: CASSAPRDRVYGYTF. The CDR3 region has the DNA TGTGCCAGCAGCGCTCCGAGGGACAGGGTCTATGGCTACACCTTC.

This chain uses TRBV7-9 with TRBJ1-1; 7 bases are a match to TRBD1. V shed 6 bases, J shed 4 bases, and the junction held 8 bases outside the gene matches. This CDR3 is 14 amino acids long. Germline assignment: CDR1 SEHNR and CDR2 FQNEAQ (reference sequence). The CDR3 DNA follows: TGTGCCAGCAGTTCTTCAGGGGGTCTCACTGAAGCTTTCTTT. This sequence encodes CASSSSGGLTEAFF.

This chain joins TRBV2 and TRBJ2-3; 7 nucleotides match TRBD2. Germline V gene data show CDR1 as SNHLY and CDR2 as FYNNEI. V gave up 11 bases and J gave up 0 bases; unmatched junction bases: 8. The CDR3 length is 14 residues. The CDR3 DNA sequence: TGTGCCCTCTCCCTAGCGGACAGCACAGATACGCAGTATTTT. It yields the protein CALSLADSTDTQYF.

A word on this clone: The sample contains more than one DNA sequence encoding this CDR3. This chain links TRBV13 with TRBJ2-3; D is unresolved. The CDR3 loop spans 14 amino acids. V was shortened by 0 bases and J by 0 bases, with 4 bases between the two germline ends. Germline V gene sequence: CDR1 PRHDT, CDR2 FYEKMQ (reference sequence). The CDR3 loop is CASSLGRSTDTQYF. CDR3 nucleotide sequence: TGTGCCAGCAGCTTAGGGCGGAGCACAGATACGCAGTATTTT.

The chain links TRBV7-2 to TRBJ1-2; 12 bases map to TRBD1. The germline CDR1 and CDR2 sequences are SGHTA and FQGNSA. The CDR3 extends over 15 amino acids. The trim removed 1 base at V and 8 bases at J, leaving 5 bases unmatched. The CDR3 nucleotides read TGTGCCAGCAGCTTAGGGGGGACAGGGGGCTTCGGCTACACCTTC. It codes for CASSLGGTGGFGYTF.

The chain recombines TRBV7-2 with TRBJ2-6, with 7 positions matching TRBD1. Losses at the gene ends were 5 bases for V and 0 bases for J; bases not matched to a gene: 7. Germline CDR1 and CDR2: SGHTA and FQGNSA. The CDR3 loop spans 17 amino acids. The CDR3 DNA reads TGTGCCAGCAGCCCCGGACAGGCGATCTCTGGGGCCAACGTCCTGACTTTC. Its translation: CASSPGQAISGANVLTF.

The chain links TRBV9 to TRBJ2-3; 11 bases are a match to TRBD2. V lost 3 bases, J lost 1 base, and 4 bases stayed unmatched. The CDR3 has 16 residues. Germline-derived CDR1 and CDR2 are SGDLS and YYNGEE. CDR3 nucleotides: TGTGCCAGCAGCGCCCAACTAGCGGGGGGCACAGATACGCAGTATTTT. Residues: CASSAQLAGGTDTQYF.

The rearrangement uses TRBV2 and TRBJ1-6; D unclear. This CDR3 comprises 12 residues. CDR1 and CDR2 (germline): SNHLY, FYNNEI. V gave up 3 bases and J gave up 9 bases, with 6 bases separating them. The CDR3 region is CASSEALSPLHF. CDR3 DNA sequence: TGTGCCAGCAGTGAGGCCCTTTCACCCCTCCACTTT.